The sequence of this T cell receptor (beta chain) was determined in a study of patients and donors after allogeneic stem cell transplantation. This CDR3 has 14 amino acids. Unmatched junction bases numbered 7, after V lost 5 bases and J lost 6 bases. CDR1 is SEHNR and CDR2 is FQNEAQ in the germline V gene (reference sequence). Via MiXCR, TCRdb re-called the RT-PCR reads, giving one row per CDR3 protein. Of approximately 200,000 distinct CDR3 sequences in the sample, approximately 14% were seen once. This rearrangement joins TRBV7-9 to TRBJ2-3; 8 nucleotides match TRBD2. The receptor's source is a human donor who was either an allogeneic HSCT recipient or a stem cell or donor lymphocyte infusion donor (not recorded which). It is not recorded whose cells these are; they may come from a transplant donor. The sequenced sample consisted of blood, either unsorted or a sorted T cell fraction (not recorded which). CDR3 loop: CASSLGRDHDTQYF. The DNA of the CDR3 is TGTGCCAGCAGCCTCGGGAGGGACCATGATACGCAGTATTTT.